These T cell receptor beta chains were read from a single sample in a study of cytomegalovirus exposure and HLA in healthy donors. Method: immunoSEQ multiplex PCR; TCRdb's copy keeps in-frame clones and lacks some. The table lists fewer than 150,000 clones, around 75% of them singletons. Specimen: PBMCs. The origin of the receptors is a female donor in good health and CMV-seronegative. CDR3s include the opening cysteine and the closing phenylalanine or tryptophan. A D gene is named only where the DNA matches it firmly. The size field is filled for only some rows; it gives once, few, many or a size class.

>NA|TRBD1|TRBV6-1|TRBJ2-7
TGTGCCAGCAGGGAGAGGACAGGGGGCTACGAGCAGTACTTC
CASRERTGGYEQYF
>NA|TRBD1|TRBV29-1|TRBJ2-7
TGCAGCGTTTTTACCGCAGGGGGCTCCGCCGAGCAGTACTTC
CSVFTAGGSAEQYF
>NA|TRBD2|TRBV10-2|TRBJ2-1
TGCGCCAGCAGTGAGTCGAAGACTAGCGGGAACTACAATGAGCAGTTCTTC
CASSESKTSGNYNEQFF
>NA|TRBD1|TRBV27|TRBJ2-7
TGTGCCAGCTCCGACAGGGCTTTCTCCTACGAGCAGTACTTC
CASSDRAFSYEQYF
>NA|NA|TRBV5-5|TRBJ2-7
TGTGCCAGCTCCAATCGGTGGGAGGTCTCCTACGAGCAGTACTTC
CASSNRWEVSYEQYF
>NA|TRBD1|TRBV19|TRBJ2-2
TGTGCCAGCGGGGACAGGTTGACCGGGGAGCTGTTTTTT
CASGDRLTGELFF
>NA|NA|TRBV6-5|TRBJ1-1
TGTGCCAGCAGGAAGGGGATGAACACTGAAGCTTTCTTT
CASRKGMNTEAFF
>NA|TRBD1|TRBV5-1|TRBJ2-7
TGCGCCAGCAGCCCAGGGGGCGAGCAGTACTTC
CASSPGGEQYF
>NA|NA|TRBV5-8|TRBJ1-1
TGTGCCAGCAGCTTGGGGGGAGTTGAGACCACTGAAGCTTTCTTT
CASSLGGVETTEAFF
>NA|TRBD1|TRBV6-1|TRBJ2-3
TGTGCCAGCATTTTGACAGGGGCGGTCTCCTATACGCAGTATTTT
CASILTGAVSYTQYF
>NA|TRBD1|TRBV27|TRBJ2-7
TGTGCCAGCGCCAAGCAGGGGGTGCACGAGCAGTACTTC
CASAKQGVHEQYF
>few|TRBD1|TRBV30|TRBJ2-7
TGTGCCTGGAAGGGGACAGACTACGAGCAGTACTTC
CAWKGTDYEQYF
>NA|TRBD1|TRBV6-1|TRBJ2-3
TGTGCCAGCAGTGAAAGGACAGGGGGCGCCCCCGGTATAGATACGCAGTATTTT
CASSERTGGAPGIDTQYF
>few|NA|TRBV7-9|TRBJ1-5
TGTGCCAGCACCACAGACACCAATCAGCCCCAGCATTTT
CASTTDTNQPQHF
>NA|TRBD2|TRBV25-1|TRBJ2-2
TGTGCCAGCAGTGAATTTACTAGCGGGAGAGCTACCGGGGAGCTGTTTTTT
CASSEFTSGRATGELFF
>NA|TRBD1|TRBV4-2|TRBJ1-5
TGTGCCAGCAGCCAAGGGGACCGGGACAGGGGCAATCAGCCCCAGCATTTT
CASSQGDRDRGNQPQHF
>NA|NA|TRBV2|TRBJ1-2
TGTGCCAGCAGGGAGGACTATGAGGGCTACACCTTC
CASREDYEGYTF
>once|TRBD2|TRBV27|TRBJ2-7
TGTGCCAGCAGTCCCTCCGCTGGGCTAGCGGGTGGTTCCTACGAGCAGTACTTC
CASSPSAGLAGGSYEQYF
>NA|TRBD2|TRBV10-3|TRBJ2-1
TGCCGCGGGGGACCCGGGCACAATGAGCAGTTCTTC
CRGGPGHNEQFF